Presented here are 32 T cell receptor beta chains from one specimen sequenced in a study of vaccination effects on CD4 cells after COVID-19. TCRdb's table, derived via immunoSEQ multiplex PCR, lists solely in-frame clones and lacks some. Among tens of thousands of clones listed, approximately 68% were seen once. The antigens of these receptors remain unknown. ViraFEST assay sequencing came after antigen-specific CD4+ T cells were expanded with viral peptide pools. Culture proceeded for nine to ten days, and CD4+ T cells were then isolated. All participants had two doses of either the BNT162b2 or mRNA-1273 vaccine. Sample: CD4+ T cells from PBMCs cultured with SARS-CoV-2 spike peptides, taken after COVID-19 vaccination. The receptors stem from a human donor who received a COVID-19 vaccine.

Only a few counts were recorded for this clone. The chain recombines TRBV6-5 with TRBJ1-6; D may be TRBD1 (5 bases). Germline assignment: CDR1 MNHEY and CDR2 SVGAGI. Trimming pared 6 bases from V and 9 bases from J, leaving 18 bases between. This CDR3 has 15 residues. CDR3 residues: CASSYGADVSSPLHF. In DNA form, the CDR3 reads TGTGCCAGCAGCTACGGGGCAGACGTGAGTTCACCCCTCCACTTT.

There are a few counts of this clone. The rearrangement uses TRBV5-1 and TRBJ2-7; 7 bases are shared with TRBD1. This CDR3 comprises 15 residues. With 3 bases clipped from V and 5 bases from J, the junction kept 11 bases outside the gene matches. Germline V gene sequence: CDR1 SGHRS, CDR2 YFSETQ. Here the CDR3 DNA reads TGCGCCAGCAGCTCATATAGGGGGCTGGGGGACGAGCAGTACTTC. Translation gives CASSSYRGLGDEQYF. Full variable domain (rest looked up from reference TRBV5-1 and TRBJ2-7): KAGVTQTPRYLIKTRGQQVTLSCSPISGHRSVSWYQQTPGQGLQFLFEYFSETQRNKGNFPGRFSGRQFSNSRSEMNVSTLELGDSALYLCASSSYRGLGDEQYFGPGTRLTVT.

The V call is TRBV2, the J call TRBJ1-1; no reliable D call. This CDR3 region has 12 residues. Germline CDR1 is SNHLY and CDR2 is FYNNEI. V was clipped by 8 bases and J by 4 bases, with 11 bases between them. This CDR3 is CASAPGVTEAFF. CDR3 sequence (DNA): TGTGCCAGCGCCCCCGGGGTCACTGAAGCTTTCTTT.

This sequence joins TRBV7-8 and TRBJ1-2; D gene uncertain. Germline values: CDR1 SGHVS, CDR2 FQNEAQ. V was trimmed by 5 bases and J by 2 bases, leaving 9 bases between them. This CDR3 is built from 13 residues. The CDR3 spells CASSKDGNYGYTF. In DNA form, the CDR3 reads TGTGCCAGCAGCAAGGACGGAAACTATGGCTACACCTTC.

This chain joins TRBV9 and TRBJ1-2; the D gene is possibly TRBD1 (5 bases). Trimming removed 0 bases from V and 8 bases from J, with 14 bases in between. Germline V gene data show CDR1 as SGDLS and CDR2 as YYNGEE. The CDR3 has 14 amino acids. This CDR3 is CASSVDRGPVGYTF. The CDR3 DNA is TGTGCCAGCAGCGTAGATCGGGGCCCGGTAGGCTACACCTTC.

The CDR3: CASSLVDYNNEQFF. The CDR3 nucleotides read TGTGCCAGCAGCTTGGTGGACTATAACAATGAGCAGTTCTTC. The chain is built from TRBV5-6 and TRBJ2-1; possible D gene TRBD2, 6 bases. Germline V CDR1 and CDR2: SGHDT, YYEEEE. Trimming left V 0 bases short and J 5 bases short, with 9 bases between. CDR3 length: 14 residues.

The chain employs TRBV2 and TRBJ2-7, with D perhaps matching TRBD1 (5 bases). Germline values: CDR1 SNHLY, CDR2 FYNNEI. Trimming took 4 bases from V and 3 from J, leaving 10 bases between them. The CDR3 covers 13 residues. The CDR3 sequence is CASSGDRNYEQYF. The CDR3 DNA follows: TGTGCCAGCAGTGGCGACAGAAACTACGAGCAGTACTTC.

V and J are TRBV6-6 and TRBJ2-7; maybe TRBD1 (5 bases). The germline V gene has CDR1 MNHNY and CDR2 SVGAGI (reference sequence). The CDR3 totals 13 residues. V lost 6 bases to trimming and J lost 1 base, with 10 bases between them. The CDR3, as DNA: TGTGCCAGCAGGGGTCAGGGTTCCTACGAGCAGTACTTC. Translating it yields CASRGQGSYEQYF.

In its sample, this clone was seen once. This chain connects TRBV5-6 to TRBJ1-2; the D is unclear. The CDR3 sequence is 15 residues long. CDR1 and CDR2 (germline): SGHDT, YYEEEE. V lost 1 base and J 2 bases, leaving 12 bases between the germline ends. This CDR3 is CASSLLGILNYGYTF. CDR3 nucleotide sequence: TGTGCCAGCAGCTTGTTGGGCATACTCAACTATGGCTACACCTTC.

The chain has TRBV12-5 and TRBJ1-2; the D gene is possibly TRBD1 (5 bases). V was pared by 0 bases and J by 0 bases, with 14 bases between. Germline V CDR1 and CDR2: LGHNT, FRNRAP. The CDR3 covers 17 residues. In DNA form, the CDR3 reads TGTGCTAGTGGTTTGGTGCAGTCAAGGGGCCCTAACTATGGCTACACCTTC. It yields the protein CASGLVQSRGPNYGYTF.

The CDR3 loop reads CASTEGGGGQPQHF. CDR3 DNA sequence: TGCGCCAGCACCGAGGGGGGAGGAGGACAGCCCCAGCATTTT. The chain is built from TRBV10-2 and TRBJ1-5; TRBD1 is a possible D gene (6 bases). The germline V gene encodes CDR1 WSHSY and CDR2 SAAADI. Trimming removed 7 bases from V and 7 bases from J, with 17 bases in between. This CDR3 spans 14 amino acids.

The chain links TRBV27 to TRBJ2-3, with 7 bases lining up with TRBD1. With V trimmed by 4 bases and J by 3 bases, 10 bases remained unmatched. The length of the CDR3 is 16 residues. Germline CDR1 MNHEY, CDR2 SMNVEV (reference sequence). CDR3 residues: CASSYVGGSRTDTQYF. The CDR3 coding sequence is TGTGCCAGCAGTTATGTAGGGGGCAGTAGAACAGATACGCAGTATTTT.

The genes are TRBV19 and TRBJ1-1; 7 positions agree with TRBD1. The V segment lost 4 bases and the J segment 0 bases; nucleotides outside the gene matches: 2. The germline gives CDR1 LNHDA, CDR2 SQIVND (reference sequence). This CDR3 comprises 14 residues. The CDR3 sequence is CASSKTGVNTEAFF. The CDR3 DNA reads TGTGCCAGTAGTAAAACAGGGGTGAACACTGAAGCTTTCTTT.

This chain uses TRBV6-2 or TRBV6-3 with TRBJ2-5; D unclear. The CDR3 consists of 12 residues. Per the germline V gene, CDR1 is MNHEY and CDR2 is SVGEGT. The V and J ends lost 2 bases and 6 bases respectively, with 7 bases between them. CDR3 nucleotide sequence: TGTGCCAGCAGTTACGCGGCGCAGACCCAGTACTTC. This codes for CASSYAAQTQYF.

This chain links TRBV6-5 with TRBJ1-4; 7 bases align to TRBD1. Germline lookup yields CDR1 MNHEY and CDR2 SVGAGI. The V segment lost 11 bases and the J segment 0 bases; nucleotides outside the gene matches: 9. The CDR3 has 15 residues. The CDR3 region is CAGKGQIATNEKLFF. The CDR3 DNA sequence: TGTGCCGGAAAGGGACAGATTGCAACTAATGAAAAACTGTTTTTT.

This chain uses TRBV6-1 with TRBJ1-4, with 7 nucleotides matching TRBD1. Germline CDR1 is MNHNS and CDR2 is SASEGT. With 3 bases clipped from V and 7 bases from J, the junction kept 8 bases outside the gene matches. The length of the CDR3 is 15 residues. CDR3 DNA: TGTGCCAGCAGTGATCAACCGGGACAGTCTGAAAAACTGTTTTTT. As protein: CASSDQPGQSEKLFF.

This clone was seen a handful of times. V is TRBV29-1 and J is TRBJ1-1; a possible D gene is TRBD1 (6 bases). There are 15 residues in the CDR3. V was pared by 4 bases and J by 0 bases, with 15 bases between. Germline V gives CDR1 SQVTM, CDR2 ANQGSEA. In DNA, the CDR3 is TGCAGCGTTGGATTAAGACAGGCGTTGAACACTGAAGCTTTCTTT. Translation gives CSVGLRQALNTEAFF.

The chain recombines TRBV5-1 with TRBJ1-1; D is possibly TRBD1 (5 bases). V lost 5 bases to trimming and J lost 5 bases, with 16 bases between them. The CDR3 runs to 14 residues. The germline CDR1 and CDR2 sequences are SGHRS and YFSETQ. Here the CDR3 reads CASRPALGGTEAFF. CDR3 nucleotides: TGCGCCAGCAGACCCGCTTTGGGGGGAACTGAAGCTTTCTTT.

V is TRBV4-2 and J is TRBJ2-1; 7 positions agree with TRBD2. This CDR3 contains 17 residues. Germline CDR1 reads LGHNA; CDR2 reads YNFKEQ. With 4 bases clipped from V and 0 bases from J, the junction kept 9 bases outside the gene matches. Here the CDR3 reads CASSPTTSASSYNEQFF. The CDR3 DNA reads as TGTGCCAGCAGCCCCACTACTAGCGCCAGCTCCTACAATGAGCAGTTCTTC.

V is TRBV1 and J is TRBJ1-1. TRBV1 is described as a pseudogene. The CDR3 spans 14 residues. This CDR3 reads CTSSHGRVNTEAFF. CDR3 DNA sequence: TGCACCAGCAGCCATGGAAGGGTGAACACTGAAGCTTTCTTT.

This chain joins TRBV5-1 and TRBJ2-1, with no clear D. Trimming removed 9 bases from V and 0 bases from J, with 19 bases in between. This CDR3 contains 16 residues. Germline CDR1 SGHRS, CDR2 YFSETQ. As DNA, the CDR3 is TGCGCCACCTCGCCTGACCCCGTCGGCTCCTACAATGAGCAGTTCTTC. Translating gives CATSPDPVGSYNEQFF.

The chain joins TRBV3-1 (or the pseudogene TRBV3-2) to TRBJ2-2, with unresolved D. There are 14 residues in the CDR3. Trimming removed 4 bases from V and 7 bases from J, with 13 bases in between. The germline V gene encodes CDR1 LGHDT and CDR2 YNNKEL (reference sequence). This CDR3 is CASSRETLNGELFF. The CDR3 nucleotides are TGTGCCAGCAGCCGAGAGACTTTGAACGGGGAGCTGTTTTTT.

This sequence joins TRBV5-4 and TRBJ1-2, with a possible D match to TRBD1 (5 bases). The CDR3 has 11 amino acids. Germline V lookup: CDR1 SGHNT, CDR2 YYREEE (reference sequence). V lost 3 bases, J lost 9 bases, and 9 bases lay in between. CDR3 loop: CASSSGLRYTF. Here the CDR3 DNA reads TGTGCCAGCAGCTCGGGGCTTCGCTACACCTTC. Looking up the rest from reference TRBV5-4 and TRBJ1-2 gives the full variable domain: ETGVTQSPTHLIKTRGQQVTLRCSSQSGHNTVSWYQQALGQGPQFIFQYYREEENGRGNFPPRFSGLQFPNYSSELNVNALELDDSALYLCASSSGLRYTFGSGTRLTVV.

This chain links TRBV13 with TRBJ2-1; 10 nucleotides agree with TRBD2. J was trimmed by 4 bases and V by 8 bases; bases with no gene match: 8. Germline assignment: CDR1 PRHDT and CDR2 FYEKMQ (reference sequence). The CDR3 is made up of 15 amino acids. The CDR3 reads CASRQAGGMYNEQFF. CDR3 nucleotide sequence: TGTGCCAGCCGACAAGCGGGAGGGATGTACAATGAGCAGTTCTTC.

Here the CDR3 reads CASSLAGSRGTDTQYF. CDR3 coding DNA: TGCGCCAGCAGCTTGGCTGGGAGTAGGGGCACAGATACGCAGTATTTT. V gene TRBV5-1 combines with J gene TRBJ2-3; TRBD2 is a possible D gene (5 bases). Trimming took off 0 bases at V and 1 base at J, with 12 bases between the two ends. The germline V gene has CDR1 SGHRS and CDR2 YFSETQ. The CDR3 runs 16 residues.

This chain connects TRBV3-1 (or the pseudogene TRBV3-2) to TRBJ2-7, with TRBD2 matching 9 bases. The V gene end was trimmed by 4 bases and the J gene end by 6 bases; junction bases not matched to a gene: 13. Germline assignment: CDR1 LGHDT and CDR2 YNNKEL (reference sequence). The CDR3 is made up of 16 amino acids. The CDR3 sequence: CASSPRLVQRGVEQYF. In DNA form, the CDR3 reads TGTGCCAGCAGCCCCCGACTGGTCCAGCGGGGGGTCGAGCAGTACTTC.

This sequence joins TRBV10-3 and TRBJ2-7, with D hard to call. The CDR3 is 15 amino acids. Trimming shortened V by 0 bases and J by 4 bases, and 13 bases separated the two germline ends. Germline CDR1 reads ENHRY; CDR2 reads SYGVKD. This CDR3 reads CAISESERRPYEQYF. CDR3 in DNA: TGTGCCATCAGTGAGTCGGAACGGAGACCATACGAGCAGTACTTC.

A word on this clone: This same CDR3 is encoded by further DNA sequences in the sample. This rearrangement joins TRBV14 to TRBJ1-6; D not resolved. Germline V lookup: CDR1 SGHDN, CDR2 FVKESK. CDR3 length equals 14 residues. Trimming removed 0 bases from V and 6 bases from J, with 6 bases in between. The chain's CDR3 is CASSQESVNSPLHF. As DNA, the CDR3 is TGTGCCAGCAGCCAAGAGTCGGTTAATTCACCCCTCCACTTT.

The chain joins TRBV9 to TRBJ1-4; D possibly corresponds to TRBD1 (5 bases). The CDR3 extends over 16 amino acids. V dropped 0 bases and J dropped 3 bases, with 12 bases sitting between them. The V gene's germline CDR1 is SGDLS and CDR2 YYNGEE. The CDR3 DNA sequence: TGTGCCAGCAGCGTAGGGAGAAAGGGGTCTAATGAAAAACTGTTTTTT. It yields the protein CASSVGRKGSNEKLFF.

The CDR3 nucleotides are TGTGCCAGCAGTTTAGGGGCGACCTACGAGCAGTACTTC. Amino acids: CASSLGATYEQYF. The chain couples TRBV12-3 or TRBV12-4 to TRBJ2-7, with D unresolved. Deletions cut 1 base from V and 2 bases from J, with 6 bases between. The CDR3 contains 13 residues.

In its sample, this clone was seen a few times. This chain uses TRBV18 with TRBJ1-2, with D perhaps matching TRBD1 (5 bases). CDR3 length equals 15 residues. V was pared by 2 bases and J by 5 bases, with 15 bases between. Germline values: CDR1 KGHSH, CDR2 LQKENI. CDR3 sequence (DNA): TGTGCCAGCTCACCAAAAGGGGCAGATCGGTATGGCTACACCTTC. Amino acids: CASSPKGADRYGYTF.

This clone occurred a few times. This chain uses TRBV3-1 (or the pseudogene TRBV3-2) with TRBJ2-3, with TRBD2 identical over 12 bases. CDR3 length equals 15 residues. Germline lookup yields CDR1 LGHDT and CDR2 YNNKEL (reference sequence). V was clipped by 7 bases and J by 7 bases; unmatched bases: 9. The CDR3 region has the DNA TGTGCCAGCATCCTAGCGGGGGGGAGCAATTATACGCAGTATTTT. Encoded protein: CASILAGGSNYTQYF.